These 12 T cell receptor beta chains originate from one sample sequenced in a study of T cells in women clearing cervical HPV infection. TCRdb keeps only in-frame clones here, not all; method: immunoSEQ multiplex PCR. The listing contains about 30,000 clones. The sequenced material came from blood buffy coat. The receptor set was obtained from a woman between 18 and 75 years old with a cervical HPV16 infection that either progressed to CIN3+ or cleared (not recorded which).

In regard to this clone: The read ends 3 residues shy of where the CDR3 ends; the end is completed using the germline J gene. The chain is built from TRBV5-4 and TRBJ2-7; 8 nucleotides agree with TRBD2. CDR1 SGHNT and CDR2 YYREEE come from the germline V gene (reference sequence). The J segment lost 6 bases and the V segment lost 4 bases, leaving 3 bases of the junction unmatched. The CDR3 is 12 residues long. The sequenced part of the CDR3 DNA is TGTGCCAGCAGCCGGGGGGGAGGCGAG. Its protein is CASSRGGGE. The entire CDR3 reads CASSRGGGEQYF.

With regard to this clone: The read ends 3 residues early relative to the CDR3; the germline J gene fills the gap. The rearrangement uses TRBV5-6 and TRBJ2-1; 13 nucleotides match TRBD2. With 4 bases clipped from V and 8 bases from J, the junction kept 3 bases outside the gene matches. Germline assignment: CDR1 SGHDT and CDR2 YYEEEE. This CDR3 is 14 amino acids long. Incomplete CDR3 DNA: TGTGCCAGCAGCGGGACTAGCGGGAACTATGAG. Translating it yields CASSGTSGNYE. The entire CDR3 protein is CASSGTSGNYEQFF.

Points on this clone: The read ends 3 residues before the CDR3 terminus; that terminus is restored from the germline J gene. V is TRBV2 and J is TRBJ2-4; TRBD2 aligns across 7 bases. The CDR3 extends over 15 amino acids. Germline V gives CDR1 SNHLY, CDR2 FYNNEI. The DNA read from the CDR3 is TGTGCCACCCCCCCGCGATTGCGGGGAACTAGCGAT. Its protein product is CATPPRLRGTSD. The whole CDR3 protein is CATPPRLRGTSDQYF.

Points on this clone: The read ends 3 residues early relative to the CDR3; the germline J gene fills the gap. This chain joins TRBV7-6 and TRBJ2-5; 7 bases align to TRBD2. The V gene's germline CDR1 is SGHVS and CDR2 FNYEAQ. Unmatched junction bases numbered 5, after V lost 2 bases and J lost 2 bases. This CDR3 is built from 15 residues. Partial CDR3 DNA: TGTGCCAGCAGCTTAACGACTAGCAGACAAGAGACC. Translated, it gives CASSLTTSRQET. From start to end, the CDR3 is CASSLTTSRQETQYF.

This clone is deemed large by its frequency. The read ends 3 residues early relative to the CDR3; the germline J gene fills the gap. V usage is TRBV29-1 and J usage is TRBJ2-7; D is ambiguous. The CDR3 sequence is 15 residues long. Germline V CDR1 and CDR2: SQVTM, ANQGSEA. V was clipped by 1 base and J by 2 bases, with 15 bases between them. The CDR3 loop reads CSVEVPQVNTYEQYF. The sequenced CDR3 bases are TGCAGCGTTGAAGTCCCCCAGGTTAACACCTACGAG.

With respect to this clone: The CDR3 end falls 3 residues outside the read, so it is completed with the germline J gene. The rearrangement joins TRBV6-2 or TRBV6-3 to TRBJ2-7, with D tentatively TRBD1 (5 bases). The ends were cut back, 5 bases at V and 6 bases at J, with 14 bases in the middle. CDR1 is MNHEY and CDR2 is SVGEGT in the germline V gene. This CDR3 is 13 amino acids long. The covered CDR3 bases are TGTGCCAGCAGTCCCAATATAGGGGTCGAG. This sequence encodes CASSPNIGVE. The whole CDR3 sequence is CASSPNIGVEQYF.

Comments on this clone: The CDR3 extends 3 residues past the end of the read, so its final part is completed from the germline J gene. Other nucleotide sequences in the sample specify the same CDR3. V and J are TRBV7-2 and TRBJ2-3; unclear D gene. CDR1 is SGHTA, CDR2 FQGNSA, per germline. Trimming removed 1 base at V and 0 bases at J, with 5 bases between. This CDR3 has 14 residues. Incomplete CDR3 DNA: TGTGCCAGCAGCTTAGGGCCTAGCACAGATACG. Amino acids: CASSLGPSTDT. The CDR3 in its entirety is CASSLGPSTDTQYF.

On this clone itself: Read coverage stops 3 residues before the CDR3 terminus; the germline J gene supplies the remainder. Other DNA sequences in this specimen translate into the identical CDR3. This chain links TRBV5-1 with TRBJ1-1; possibly TRBD1 for D (5 bases). Germline lookup yields CDR1 SGHRS and CDR2 YFSETQ. This CDR3 is 15 amino acids long. Trimming stripped 0 bases from V and 2 bases from J, with 11 bases between. Here the CDR3 reads CASSLEGQGNTEAFF. Partial CDR3 DNA: TGCGCCAGCAGCTTGGAGGGTCAGGGAAACACTGAA.

A word on this clone: Read data end 3 residues before the CDR3 end; the end is taken from the germline J gene. The V gene is TRBV19, the J gene TRBJ1-2; D not resolved. CDR1 and CDR2 (germline): LNHDA, SQIVND (reference sequence). This CDR3 region has 15 residues. The CDR3: CASSPSSGRAHDYTF. CDR3 DNA, as far as it was read: TGTGCCAGTAGTCCCTCTAGCGGGAGGGCCCATGAC.

Concerning this clone: The read ends 3 residues before the CDR3 terminus; that terminus is restored from the germline J gene. The V gene is TRBV6-1, the J gene TRBJ2-1, with 9 bases lining up with TRBD2. The CDR3 is 17 amino acids. Trimming cost V 0 bases and J 3 bases; bases outside gene matches: 6. From germline, CDR1 is MNHNS and CDR2 SASEGT. The CDR3 sequence is CASSEALMTSGYNEQFF. Incomplete CDR3 DNA: TGTGCCAGCAGTGAAGCGCTTATGACTAGCGGCTACAATGAG.

Details on this clone: The read ends 3 residues before the CDR3 terminus; that terminus is restored from the germline J gene. This sequence joins TRBV7-8 and TRBJ1-2; 7 positions match TRBD1. V was clipped by 5 bases and J by 5 bases; unmatched bases: 11. The CDR3 has 15 amino acids. Germline values: CDR1 SGHVS, CDR2 FQNEAQ. The CDR3 DNA, read in part, is TGTGCCAGCAGCCCTACCGGGACAGCCTTATATGGC. Translation gives CASSPTGTALYG. The CDR3 reads in full as CASSPTGTALYGYTF.

A word on this clone: The read stops 3 residues short of the end of the CDR3; the missing end is completed from the germline J gene. This rearrangement joins TRBV18 to TRBJ1-1, with a possible D match to TRBD1 (5 bases). The CDR3 spans 15 residues. With 3 bases removed from V and 3 bases from J, the gap between germline ends came to 14 bases. Germline V CDR1 and CDR2: KGHSH, LQKENI. CDR3 bases read: TGTGCCAGCTCACCTCATCAGGGAACGGACACTGAA. Its translation is CASSPHQGTDTE. The complete CDR3 reads CASSPHQGTDTEAFF.